Below are 25 T cell receptor beta chains sequenced from a single sample in a study of blood T cell repertoires in COVID-19. Clones were sequenced by immunoSEQ multiplex PCR, and TCRdb holds only the in-frame ones, with some missing. Altogether under 150,000 clones are present, 85% being singletons, with the ten largest covering about 12%. The material sequenced was peripheral blood. These receptors were taken from a human donor in a cohort sampled during active COVID-19.

The chain links TRBV28 to TRBJ2-1, with 10 bases that match TRBD2. The CDR3 is 15 amino acids. The junction had 7 bases not matched to a gene; V was cut back by 7 bases and J by 4 bases. Looked up from germline, CDR1 is MDHEN and CDR2 is SYDVKM. CDR3: CASNPSGGYYNEQFF. The CDR3 DNA sequence: TGTGCCAGCAATCCTAGCGGGGGATATTACAATGAGCAGTTCTTC.

The rearrangement links TRBV7-9 to TRBJ2-3; 7 bases line up with TRBD2. Germline V gene sequence: CDR1 SEHNR, CDR2 FQNEAQ (reference sequence). Trimming took 3 bases from V and 9 from J; bases not matched to a gene: 3. The CDR3 spans 12 residues. DNA of the CDR3: TGTGCCAGCAGCTTGGCGGGGGAAACGCAGTATTTT. The encoded protein is CASSLAGETQYF. Using reference TRBV7-9 and TRBJ2-3 for the parts outside the CDR3, the full variable domain is DTGVSQNPRHKITKRGQNVTFRCDPISEHNRLYWYRQTLGQGPEFLTYFQNEAQLEKSRLLSDRFSAERPKGSFSTLEIQRTEQGDSAMYLCASSLAGETQYFGPGTRLTVL.

V usage is TRBV30 and J usage is TRBJ1-5; TRBD1 aligns across 8 bases. The CDR3 consists of 13 residues. With V trimmed by 5 bases and J by 3 bases, 3 bases remained unmatched. Germline V lookup: CDR1 GTSNPN, CDR2 SVGIG (reference sequence). The CDR3 region has the DNA TGTGCCTGGGGACAGGGATACAATCAGCCCCAGCATTTT. This translates into CAWGQGYNQPQHF.

CDR3 nucleotides: TGTGCCAGTAGTCGGGAACAGGGAGTTCCCTACGAGCAGTACTTC. Amino acids: CASSREQGVPYEQYF. The chain joins TRBV19 to TRBJ2-7; D possibly corresponds to TRBD1 (6 bases). Germline V gene lookup returns CDR1 LNHDA and CDR2 SQIVND (reference sequence). The CDR3 runs to 15 residues. The germline V and J ends were trimmed by 5 bases and 2 bases, with 16 bases remaining between them. Together with reference TRBV19 and TRBJ2-7, the CDR3 gives the full variable domain: DGGITQSPKYLFRKEGQNVTLSCEQNLNHDAMYWYRQDPGQGLRLIYYSQIVNDFQKGDIAEGYSVSREKKESFPLTVTSAQKNPTAFYLCASSREQGVPYEQYFGPGTRLTVT.

DNA of the CDR3: TGTGCCAGCAGCTTGGGCGGGGGGAATCAAGAGACCCAGTACTTC. Translated, it gives CASSLGGGNQETQYF. The chain has TRBV11-2 and TRBJ2-5, with TRBD2 identical over 8 bases. V trimming: 3 bases; J trimming: 2 bases; junction bases outside the gene matches: 5. This CDR3 has 15 residues. From germline, CDR1 is SGHAT and CDR2 FQNNGV.

V usage is TRBV6-2 or TRBV6-3 and J usage is TRBJ2-2; 8 bases align to TRBD1. The CDR3 spans 17 residues. Trimming took 1 base from V and 3 from J; bases not matched to a gene: 7. CDR1 MNHEY and CDR2 SVGEGT come from the germline V gene. For the CDR3, the DNA is TGTGCCAGCAGTTACTTGGGACAGGCGGTGGACACCGGGGAGCTGTTTTTT. Protein: CASSYLGQAVDTGELFF.

V is TRBV28 and J is TRBJ1-2; the match to TRBD1 covers 10 bases. From germline, CDR1 is MDHEN and CDR2 SYDVKM. The CDR3 length is 14 residues. The V gene end was trimmed by 7 bases and the J gene end by 4 bases; junction bases not matched to a gene: 6. The CDR3 sequence is CASIWTGGVYGYTF. In DNA form, the CDR3 reads TGTGCCAGCATCTGGACAGGGGGTGTCTATGGCTACACCTTC.

V gene TRBV5-1 combines with J gene TRBJ1-1, with D perhaps matching TRBD1 (6 bases). The ends were cut back, 1 base at V and 1 base at J, with 14 bases in the middle. CDR3 length: 16 amino acids. CDR1 is SGHRS and CDR2 is YFSETQ in the germline V gene. The CDR3 DNA sequence: TGCGCCAGCAGCTTGCAGGGGAGTGGGGGGAACACTGAAGCTTTCTTT. Its translation: CASSLQGSGGNTEAFF.

This CDR3 reads CAVGMTGCNEQFF. DNA for the CDR3: TGCGCCGTAGGGATGACAGGCTGCAATGAGCAGTTCTTC. The chain is built from TRBV23-1 and TRBJ2-1; a weak D match, TRBD1 (6 bases). TRBV23-1 is recorded as an ORF, its role being uncertain. The CDR3 loop spans 13 amino acids. V dropped 11 bases and J dropped 6 bases, with 17 bases sitting between them.

V and J are TRBV6-2 or TRBV6-3 and TRBJ2-7; 8 nucleotides agree with TRBD1. V lost 2 bases to trimming and J lost 3 bases; unmatched junction nucleotides: 6. Germline lookup yields CDR1 MNHEY and CDR2 SVGEGT. CDR3 length equals 15 residues. Written as DNA, the CDR3 is TGTGCCAGCAGTTACCCAGGACAGGGAGTCTACGAGCAGTACTTC. Protein product: CASSYPGQGVYEQYF.

This chain uses TRBV12-3 or TRBV12-4 with TRBJ1-5; D call uncertain. The CDR3 extends over 13 amino acids. Trimming took 6 bases from V and 4 from J, leaving 10 bases between them. The CDR3 is CASSYSENQPQHF. As DNA, the CDR3 is TGTGCCAGCAGCTACAGTGAGAATCAGCCCCAGCATTTT.

The chain carries TRBV7-2 and TRBJ2-1; TRBD1 aligns across 8 bases. V lost 0 bases to trimming and J lost 6 bases; unmatched junction nucleotides: 4. CDR3 length: 15 amino acids. Per germline, CDR1 SGHTA and CDR2 FQGNSA. In DNA form, the CDR3 reads TGTGCCAGCAGCTTAGCCAGGGGGCCTGGCAATGAGCAGTTCTTC. It yields the protein CASSLARGPGNEQFF.

CDR3 region: CASSQGSGETQYF. The CDR3 nucleotides read TGTGCCAGCAGCCAAGGGAGTGGGGAGACCCAGTACTTC. The chain carries TRBV3-1 (or the pseudogene TRBV3-2) and TRBJ2-5; D gene uncertain. The CDR3 spans 13 residues. Germline V gives CDR1 LGHDT, CDR2 YNNKEL (reference sequence). The ends were cut back, 1 base at V and 5 bases at J, with 8 bases in the middle.

This clone was detected only once. The chain couples TRBV13 to TRBJ1-3; a possible D gene is TRBD1 (6 bases). Germline loops: CDR1 PRHDT, CDR2 FYEKMQ (reference sequence). The V end was cut by 5 bases, the J end by 3 bases, with 14 bases between. This CDR3 is built from 15 residues. CDR3: CASSNTGLRGNTIYF. The CDR3 nucleotides are TGTGCCAGCAGCAACACAGGGTTACGTGGAAACACCATATATTTT.

The chain joins TRBV7-9 to TRBJ1-4, with a possible D match to TRBD1 (5 bases). Germline V CDR1 and CDR2: SEHNR, FQNEAQ (reference sequence). This CDR3 spans 14 amino acids. V shed 4 bases and J shed 3 bases, with 9 bases lying between them. CDR3 nucleotide sequence: TGTGCCAGCAGCTGGGGGGGAGCTAATGAAAAACTGTTTTTT. This codes for CASSWGGANEKLFF.

The chain uses TRBV5-1 and TRBJ2-7; TRBD1 is a possible D gene (5 bases). The CDR3 covers 12 residues. Germline V lookup: CDR1 SGHRS, CDR2 YFSETQ. Trimming pared 1 base from V and 6 bases from J, leaving 8 bases between. In DNA form, the CDR3 reads TGCGCCAGCAGCTTGTCAGGGTTCGAGCAGTACTTC. Amino acids: CASSLSGFEQYF.

Here the CDR3 DNA reads TGTGCCAGCCAAAGAGGGACTGAAGCTTTCTTT. Its protein is CASQRGTEAFF. This sequence joins TRBV2 and TRBJ1-1; D remains ambiguous. This CDR3 spans 11 amino acids. Germline lookup yields CDR1 SNHLY and CDR2 FYNNEI. V shed 8 bases and J shed 5 bases, with 9 bases lying between them.

The chain combines TRBV19 with TRBJ2-3, with 9 nucleotides matching TRBD1. There are 16 residues in the CDR3. Trimming removed 4 bases from V and 1 base from J; junction bases left unmatched: 6. Germline assignment: CDR1 LNHDA and CDR2 SQIVND (reference sequence). The CDR3 nucleotides are TGTGCCAGTAGTAAAACGAGGGACAGGGGCACAGATACGCAGTATTTT. Translated: CASSKTRDRGTDTQYF.

This chain connects TRBV19 to TRBJ2-7; D unresolved. The V and J ends lost 5 bases and 0 bases respectively, with 8 bases between them. The CDR3 extends over 13 amino acids. Germline V gene sequence: CDR1 LNHDA, CDR2 SQIVND (reference sequence). The CDR3 nucleotides are TGTGCCAGTAGTGTCAGTGACTCCTACGAGCAGTACTTC. It is translated as CASSVSDSYEQYF.

The chain is built from TRBV3-1 (or the pseudogene TRBV3-2) and TRBJ2-3; 10 nucleotides line up with TRBD1. CDR3 length: 15 amino acids. Looked up from germline, CDR1 is LGHDT and CDR2 is YNNKEL (reference sequence). V dropped 4 bases and J dropped 5; count of bases not matched to a gene: 6. The CDR3 region has the DNA TGTGCCAGCAGCCGACAGACAGGGGGCGAAGATACGCAGTATTTT. As protein: CASSRQTGGEDTQYF.

This clone has a single count. The J gene is TRBJ2-1, the V gene TRBV27; TRBD2 agrees at 10 bases. Germline V gives CDR1 MNHEY, CDR2 SMNVEV (reference sequence). The CDR3 is 14 residues long. The V gene end was trimmed by 6 bases and the J gene end by 4 bases; junction bases not matched to a gene: 3. The CDR3 sequence: CASRLLAGYNEQFF. Written as DNA, the CDR3 is TGTGCCAGCAGGCTACTAGCGGGGTACAATGAGCAGTTCTTC.

The rearrangement joins TRBV6-5 to TRBJ1-2, with 7 positions matching TRBD1. The CDR3 sequence is 13 residues long. With 10 bases clipped from V and 0 bases from J, the junction kept 5 bases outside the gene matches. CDR1 is MNHEY and CDR2 is SVGAGI in the germline V gene. CDR3 region: CATRGQPNYGYTF. CDR3 sequence (DNA): TGTGCCACCAGGGGACAGCCTAACTATGGCTACACCTTC.

This rearrangement joins TRBV28 to TRBJ1-2; D remains unclear. Germline lookup yields CDR1 MDHEN and CDR2 SYDVKM. The germline V and J ends were trimmed by 5 bases and 3 bases, with 7 bases remaining between them. The CDR3 is 12 amino acids. The CDR3 nucleotides read TGTGCCAGCAGTCCCTTTGACTATGGCTACACCTTC. Residues: CASSPFDYGYTF.

The CDR3: CASSTSGGYNEQFF. The CDR3 region has the DNA TGTGCCAGCTCAACTAGCGGGGGGTACAATGAGCAGTTCTTC. V is TRBV18 and J is TRBJ2-1, with 12 bases identical to TRBD2. From germline, CDR1 is KGHSH and CDR2 LQKENI. The CDR3 loop spans 14 amino acids. V lost 5 bases, J lost 4 bases, and 0 bases stayed unmatched.

The chain couples TRBV7-2 to TRBJ1-3, with TRBD1 identical over 10 bases. V was pared by 1 base and J by 8 bases, with 5 bases of the junction left unmatched. Germline assignment: CDR1 SGHTA and CDR2 FQGNSA. This CDR3 spans 15 amino acids. The DNA of the CDR3 is TGTGCCAGCAGCTTAGAAGAGGGACAGGGGCACACCATATATTTT. Translating gives CASSLEEGQGHTIYF.